Described below is a single T cell receptor (beta chain) sequence and its context. Its target is not known. Exclusion applied to any patient with a history of multiple malignancies. These data originate in a study of T cells in lung cancer brain metastases. Study information: About 85% of the 20 patients had a tobacco use history. Regarding the study as a whole: Paired lesions shared few clones; most were lesion-specific (mean Morisita about 0.2).

V trimming: 3 bases; J trimming: 3 bases; junction bases outside the gene matches: 8. There are 16 residues in the CDR3. Germline values: CDR1 SGDLS, CDR2 YYNGEE. Genomic DNA input was roughly 2 to 5.5 ug, equal within pairs. The method was immunoSEQ multiplex PCR; TCRdb's version includes in-frame clones alone and lacks a portion of them. The sample has under 2,000 clones, 85% to 90% seen once. The sequence came from a woman aged 45-59 years with non-small cell lung cancer that had spread to the brain. Sample: tumor tissue from a brain metastasis. The V and J genes are TRBV9 and TRBJ2-1, with TRBD2 matching 8 bases. Here the CDR3 DNA reads TGTGCCAGCAGCGATATCGGGCTAGCGGGCTACAATGAGCAGTTCTTC. This translates into CASSDIGLAGYNEQFF.